This T cell receptor (beta chain) was recovered during a study of control samples from healthy donors and cancer patients. This CDR3 has 16 amino acids. Germline values: CDR1 MNHNS, CDR2 SASEGT. V was clipped by 3 bases and J by 2 bases, with 14 bases between them. TCRdb keeps only in-frame clones here, not all; method: immunoSEQ multiplex PCR. The sample has around 100,000 clones; more than 75% are singletons. V usage is TRBV6-1 and J usage is TRBJ2-1; D is tentatively TRBD1 or TRBD2 (6 bases each). The receptor's source is a woman in her 50s in good health. The source material was blood. In DNA form, the CDR3 reads TGTGCCAGCAGTGACGGTCGGGGGCAAGCCTACAATGAGCAGTTCTTC. Translation gives CASSDGRGQAYNEQFF.